This entry is about one TCR beta chain. The germline V and J ends were trimmed by 2 bases and 3 bases, with 20 bases remaining between them. Germline CDR1 is DFQATT and CDR2 is SNEGSKA (reference sequence). The CDR3 length is 16 residues. Stated time point: newly diagnosed GD, antithyroid drugs for less than 3 months. From PBMCs, RNA was extracted and then used to make the TCR library. iRepertoire HTBI primers and Arm-PCR of CDR3 regions built TCR beta libraries. TCRdb called the multiplex PCR reads again in MiXCR, with one record for every CDR3 protein. This repertoire shows some 460,000 distinct CDR3 sequences, around 15% found once; its top ten account for over 9%. The sample originates from a study of regulatory T cells in long-lasting Graves disease. Background on the study: New Graves' disease cases had less than 3 months of antithyroid drugs.

This sample also appeared in a second study, on T cells in Graves' hyperthyroidism and ophthalmopathy.

The V call is TRBV20-1, the J call TRBJ2-7, with D perhaps matching TRBD2 (6 bases). The receptor's source is a middle-aged man with Graves disease. This sample comprised peripheral blood mononuclear cells (PBMCs), obtained at new diagnosis, from a patient treated with antithyroid drugs. The CDR3 region has the DNA TGCAGTGCTAGAAGTAGCGGAGCAGTCCCCCGCTACGAGCAGTACTTC. Translated, it gives CSARSSGAVPRYEQYF.